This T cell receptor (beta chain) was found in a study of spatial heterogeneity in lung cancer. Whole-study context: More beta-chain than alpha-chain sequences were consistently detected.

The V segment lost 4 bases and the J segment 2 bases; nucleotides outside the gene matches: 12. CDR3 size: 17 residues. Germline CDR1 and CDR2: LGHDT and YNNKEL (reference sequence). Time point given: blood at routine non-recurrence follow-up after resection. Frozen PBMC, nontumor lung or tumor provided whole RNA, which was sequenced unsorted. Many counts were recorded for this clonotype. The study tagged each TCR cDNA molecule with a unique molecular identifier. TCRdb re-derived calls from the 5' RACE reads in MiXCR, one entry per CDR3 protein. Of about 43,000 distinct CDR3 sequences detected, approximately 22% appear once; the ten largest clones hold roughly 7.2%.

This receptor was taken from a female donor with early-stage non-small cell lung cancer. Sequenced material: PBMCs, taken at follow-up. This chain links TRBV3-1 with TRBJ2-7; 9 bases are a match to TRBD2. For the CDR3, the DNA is TGTGCCAGCAGCCGGTCTCAGAGCGGGAGGTCCCCCTACGAGCAGTACTTC. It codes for CASSRSQSGRSPYEQYF.